A single sample gave rise to the 27 T cell receptor beta chains below, sequenced in a study of cytomegalovirus exposure and HLA in healthy donors. PCR employed 60 Vbeta and 13 Jbeta primers. TCRdb keeps only in-frame clones here, not all; method: immunoSEQ multiplex PCR. The sample gives roughly 130,000 clones, over 60% of which show up once; under 1.5% is in the top ten. The material sequenced was PBMCs. Every receptor here comes from a male donor in good health and CMV-seropositive.

This clone has more than one count but fewer than ten. The V gene is TRBV4-2, the J gene TRBJ2-2; TRBD2 matches at 7 bases. Unmatched junction bases numbered 6, after V lost 3 bases and J lost 2 bases. CDR3 length: 16 amino acids. The germline CDR1 and CDR2 sequences are LGHNA and YNFKEQ. CDR3 in amino acids: CASSHAGTTNTGELFF. The CDR3 nucleotides read TGTGCCAGCAGCCACGCCGGGACTACTAACACCGGGGAGCTGTTTTTT.

The rearrangement uses TRBV4-1 and TRBJ2-5; 14 bases fit TRBD2. The CDR3 contains 17 residues. CDR1 MGHRA and CDR2 YSYEKL come from the germline V gene. V lost 3 bases and J lost 5; bases outside the gene matches: 8. The CDR3 coding sequence is TGCGCCAGCAGCCAGTGGGGACTAGCGGGGGCCGGGGAGACCCAGTACTTC. Its protein product is CASSQWGLAGAGETQYF.

In its sample, this clone was seen once. The chain joins TRBV19 to TRBJ2-7; 7 bases fit TRBD2. Germline CDR1 is LNHDA and CDR2 is SQIVND (reference sequence). Trimming at V came to 3 bases and at J to 0 bases, leaving 2 bases not matched to a gene. The CDR3 spans 14 residues. In DNA form, the CDR3 reads TGTGCCAGTAGTATGGGACTATTCTCCTACGAGCAGTACTTC. Protein product: CASSMGLFSYEQYF. The full variable domain, in which reference TRBV19 and TRBJ2-7 provide the parts outside the CDR3, is DGGITQSPKYLFRKEGQNVTLSCEQNLNHDAMYWYRQDPGQGLRLIYYSQIVNDFQKGDIAEGYSVSREKKESFPLTVTSAQKNPTAFYLCASSMGLFSYEQYFGPGTRLTVT.

V usage is TRBV5-1 and J usage is TRBJ2-1; perhaps TRBD1 as D (6 bases). The V end lost 4 bases, the J end lost 6 bases, and 8 bases lay between the germline ends. Germline CDR1 reads SGHRS; CDR2 reads YFSETQ. This CDR3 region has 12 residues. This CDR3 reads CASSIQGNEQFF. For the CDR3, the DNA is TGCGCCAGCAGCATACAGGGCAATGAGCAGTTCTTC.

The chain couples TRBV5-1 to TRBJ2-5, with 13 bases that match TRBD2. The CDR3 covers 17 residues. CDR1 and CDR2 (germline): SGHRS, YFSETQ. With 3 bases clipped from V and 5 bases from J, the junction kept 10 bases outside the gene matches. CDR3 DNA: TGCGCCAGCAGCTACTCCGGGACTAGCGGGGCGGGGGAGACCCAGTACTTC. This codes for CASSYSGTSGAGETQYF. Filled out from reference TRBV5-1 and TRBJ2-5, the complete variable domain reads KAGVTQTPRYLIKTRGQQVTLSCSPISGHRSVSWYQQTPGQGLQFLFEYFSETQRNKGNFPGRFSGRQFSNSRSEMNVSTLELGDSALYLCASSYSGTSGAGETQYFGPGTRLLVL.

This clone was detected a few times. The gene calls are TRBV18 and TRBJ1-4, with 7 positions matching TRBD1. The CDR3 consists of 14 residues. V shed 1 base and J 7 bases; nucleotides not matched to a gene: 3. The germline V gene encodes CDR1 KGHSH and CDR2 LQKENI. DNA for the CDR3: TGTGCCAGCTCACCACAGGGGGCTGGTGAAAAACTGTTTTTT. It is translated as CASSPQGAGEKLFF.

In its sample, this clone was seen a few times. The chain uses TRBV6-5 and TRBJ1-2, with unresolved D. Germline-derived CDR1 and CDR2 are MNHEY and SVGAGI. The CDR3 totals 14 residues. V was shortened by 0 bases and J by 0 bases, with 5 bases between the two germline ends. CDR3 loop: CASSYSRANYGYTF. CDR3 DNA: TGTGCCAGCAGTTACTCGAGGGCTAACTATGGCTACACCTTC.

The V gene is TRBV6-5, the J gene TRBJ2-7, with TRBD1 matching 7 bases. Trimming at V came to 0 bases and at J to 0 bases, leaving 2 bases not matched to a gene. Germline CDR1 and CDR2: MNHEY and SVGAGI. The CDR3 has 15 residues. CDR3 bases: TGTGCCAGCAGTTACTCTGCAGGGGGCTCCTACGAGCAGTACTTC. It yields the protein CASSYSAGGSYEQYF.

This clone appeared a single time. This chain joins TRBV7-2 and TRBJ2-7; 7 positions agree with TRBD2. In germline, CDR1 is SGHTA, CDR2 FQGNSA. The CDR3 covers 13 residues. V lost 5 bases to trimming and J lost 6 bases; unmatched junction nucleotides: 7. The CDR3 is CASSGDYSREQYF. CDR3 DNA sequence: TGTGCCAGCAGCGGGGACTACTCACGCGAGCAGTACTTC.

In its sample, this clone was seen once. The rearrangement links TRBV27 to TRBJ2-3; no definite D call. The germline V and J ends were trimmed by 3 bases and 2 bases, with 9 bases remaining between them. This CDR3 contains 14 residues. Germline V CDR1 and CDR2: MNHEY, SMNVEV (reference sequence). The chain's CDR3 is CASSLARLTDTQYF. CDR3 sequence (DNA): TGTGCCAGCAGTTTGGCGAGACTCACAGATACGCAGTATTTT.

The rearrangement uses TRBV28 and TRBJ2-7; 8 positions agree with TRBD1. CDR3 length equals 15 residues. Trimming cost V 1 base and J 2 bases; bases outside gene matches: 4. Germline CDR1 reads MDHEN; CDR2 reads SYDVKM. The DNA of the CDR3 is TGTGCCAGCAGTTTATATCAGGGGGCGGCCTACGAGCAGTACTTC. This translates into CASSLYQGAAYEQYF.

V and J are TRBV28 and TRBJ2-5; 8 bases are shared with TRBD1. Per the germline V gene, CDR1 is MDHEN and CDR2 is SYDVKM. CDR3 size: 16 residues. V was clipped by 5 bases and J by 5 bases; unmatched bases: 13. The CDR3: CASSISRQGILETQYF. The CDR3 nucleotides are TGTGCCAGCAGTATCTCCCGACAGGGGATTTTGGAGACCCAGTACTTC. Supplemented by reference TRBV28 and TRBJ2-5, the full variable domain reads DVKVTQSSRYLVKRTGEKVFLECVQDMDHENMFWYRQDPGLGLRLIYFSYDVKMKEKGDIPEGYSVSREKKERFSLILESASTNQTSMYLCASSISRQGILETQYFGPGTRLLVL.

V is TRBV18 and J is TRBJ2-5; 8 bases are a match to TRBD2. The CDR3 sequence is 12 residues long. V lost 8 bases, J lost 2 bases, and 1 base stayed unmatched. Per the germline V gene, CDR1 is KGHSH and CDR2 is LQKENI. The CDR3 here is CASAGGQETQYF. The DNA of the CDR3 is TGTGCCAGCGCGGGAGGTCAAGAGACCCAGTACTTC.

The chain combines TRBV28 with TRBJ2-6; D is undetermined. The CDR3 contains 16 residues. Germline V gives CDR1 MDHEN, CDR2 SYDVKM. The V and J ends lost 6 bases and 4 bases respectively, with 16 bases between them. This CDR3 reads CASSRPWVAGANVLTF. CDR3 sequence (DNA): TGTGCCAGCAGCCGCCCCTGGGTAGCAGGGGCCAACGTCCTGACTTTC.

The chain carries TRBV19 and TRBJ2-7; D remains ambiguous. CDR3 length: 14 residues. Germline CDR1 reads LNHDA; CDR2 reads SQIVND (reference sequence). The V end was cut by 4 bases, the J end by 3 bases, with 13 bases between. This CDR3 reads CASSTVPSDYEQYF. CDR3 sequence (DNA): TGTGCCAGTAGTACAGTGCCCTCTGACTACGAGCAGTACTTC.

The rearrangement uses TRBV2 and TRBJ2-7, with TRBD1 as a possible D gene (5 bases). The CDR3 runs 16 residues. Trimming pared 6 bases from V and 2 bases from J, leaving 20 bases between. Germline V gene data show CDR1 as SNHLY and CDR2 as FYNNEI. The CDR3 region is CASSPNPTVPTYEQYF. The CDR3 nucleotides are TGTGCCAGCAGCCCCAATCCGACAGTTCCCACCTACGAGCAGTACTTC.

The chain has TRBV7-3 and TRBJ2-1, with 12 bases lining up with TRBD2. V dropped 2 bases and J dropped 1; count of bases not matched to a gene: 3. Germline lookup yields CDR1 SGHTA and CDR2 FQGTGA. The CDR3 has 17 residues. CDR3 in DNA: TGTGCCAGCAGCTTAGGACTAGCGGGGTCATCCTACAATGAGCAGTTCTTC. As protein: CASSLGLAGSSYNEQFF. Full variable domain (rest looked up from reference TRBV7-3 and TRBJ2-1): GAGVSQTPSNKVTEKGKYVELRCDPISGHTALYWYRQSLGQGPEFLIYFQGTGAADDSGLPNDRFFAVRPEGSVSTLKIQRTERGDSAVYLCASSLGLAGSSYNEQFFGPGTRLTVL.

V is TRBV20-1 and J is TRBJ2-3; no clear D gene. From germline, CDR1 is DFQATT and CDR2 SNEGSKA (reference sequence). Trimming removed 1 base from V and 10 bases from J, with 9 bases in between. The CDR3 has 11 residues. CDR3 in amino acids: CSARAGRAQYF. In nucleotides, the CDR3 is TGCAGTGCTAGAGCTGGTCGAGCGCAGTATTTT.

This clone was seen a single time. This rearrangement joins TRBV4-1 to TRBJ2-1, with TRBD2 identical over 10 bases. With 0 bases clipped from V and 5 bases from J, the junction kept 16 bases outside the gene matches. From germline, CDR1 is MGHRA and CDR2 YSYEKL. There are 20 residues in the CDR3. This CDR3 is CASSQDPSLAGVGFNNEQFF. The DNA for the CDR3 is TGCGCCAGCAGCCAAGATCCTTCGCTAGCGGGAGTTGGCTTTAACAATGAGCAGTTCTTC.

The chain is built from TRBV7-2 and TRBJ2-3; no definite D call. This CDR3 contains 15 residues. V was clipped by 5 bases and J by 4 bases, with 16 bases between them. Germline V gene data show CDR1 as SGHTA and CDR2 as FQGNSA. CDR3 loop: CASSESARLSDTQYF. As DNA, the CDR3 is TGTGCCAGCAGCGAGAGCGCCCGGCTGTCAGATACGCAGTATTTT.

The chain uses TRBV11-2 and TRBJ2-7; TRBD2 might be the D (5 bases). This CDR3 is built from 16 residues. Germline V gene sequence: CDR1 SGHAT, CDR2 FQNNGV. V shed 5 bases and J shed 7 bases, with 24 bases lying between them. CDR3 amino acids: CASSRRDGLPRAEQYF. The CDR3 nucleotides read TGTGCCAGCAGCCGCAGAGACGGACTCCCGCGCGCGGAGCAGTACTTC.

The chain couples TRBV19 to TRBJ1-5; 8 bases align to TRBD1. With V trimmed by 3 bases and J by 2 bases, 3 bases remained unmatched. Per germline, CDR1 LNHDA and CDR2 SQIVND (reference sequence). The CDR3 runs to 15 residues. CDR3 sequence: CASSIMDRGNQPQHF. The CDR3 coding sequence is TGTGCCAGTAGTATCATGGACAGGGGCAATCAGCCCCAGCATTTT.

The chain couples TRBV6-5 to TRBJ2-5; a weak D match, TRBD2 (5 bases). The CDR3 has 14 amino acids. V lost 6 bases, J lost 11 bases, and 22 bases lay in between. The V gene's germline CDR1 is MNHEY and CDR2 SVGAGI. CDR3 bases: TGTGCCAGCAGCCGAATCCCTGAAAAGAGAGGGCAGTACTTC. Its translation: CASSRIPEKRGQYF.

A word on this clone: Mismatch with germline at one junction end may stem from a read error. V gene TRBV7-9 combines with J gene TRBJ2-7; TRBD1 agrees at 9 bases. The CDR3 totals 15 residues. Per the germline V gene, CDR1 is SEHNR and CDR2 is FQNEAQ (reference sequence). In DNA, the CDR3 is TGTGCCAGCAGCCTAGGGGACAGGGCCTACTACGGGCAGTACTTC. This gives the protein CASSLGDRAYYGQYF.

V gene TRBV7-9 combines with J gene TRBJ2-2, with 7 nucleotides matching TRBD1. Per the germline V gene, CDR1 is SEHNR and CDR2 is FQNEAQ (reference sequence). Trimming cost V 5 bases and J 4 bases; bases outside gene matches: 4. CDR3 size: 14 residues. CDR3 sequence: CASSLRTGTGELFF. The CDR3, as DNA: TGTGCCAGCAGCCTACGGACAGGCACCGGGGAGCTGTTTTTT. Full variable domain (outside the CDR3, taken from reference TRBV7-9 and TRBJ2-2): DTGVSQNPRHKITKRGQNVTFRCDPISEHNRLYWYRQTLGQGPEFLTYFQNEAQLEKSRLLSDRFSAERPKGSFSTLEIQRTEQGDSAMYLCASSLRTGTGELFFGEGSRLTVL.

This rearrangement joins TRBV27 to TRBJ2-1; 7 nucleotides align to TRBD1. CDR1 is MNHEY and CDR2 is SMNVEV in the germline V gene (reference sequence). Trimming at V came to 6 bases and at J to 5 bases, leaving 7 bases not matched to a gene. The CDR3 runs 14 residues. CDR3: CASRSRDSNNEQFF. The CDR3 DNA reads TGTGCCAGCAGAAGCCGGGACAGCAACAATGAGCAGTTCTTC.

The chain couples TRBV5-1 to TRBJ2-5; TRBD1 agrees at 7 bases. The trim removed 4 bases at V and 6 bases at J, leaving 12 bases unmatched. From germline, CDR1 is SGHRS and CDR2 YFSETQ. The CDR3 has 15 residues. CDR3 coding DNA: TGCGCCAGCAGCGAGGGACAGCTGAGGGGAAAGACCCAGTACTTC. This codes for CASSEGQLRGKTQYF.